This T cell receptor (beta chain) is from a study of shared clonotypes between healthy human individuals. The CDR3 totals 15 residues. V lost 5 bases and J 4 bases, leaving 17 bases between the germline ends. Germline-derived CDR1 and CDR2 are SGHVS and FQNEAQ. Naive CD8 cells lacked CD45RO, underwent positive selection for CCR7 and left out terminally differentiated effector memory CD45RA+ cells. This clone was picked up one time. Its antigen is unknown. Study-wide points: Genetic and exposure-history diversity was limited by the few donors. Generally, naive subsets (rather than memory subsets) showed larger estimated richness. Roughly 5% of naive CD4 clonotypes were common to several donors.

This table comes from immunoSEQ multiplex PCR, and its TCRdb copy is limited to in-frame clones, with some not included. The data show around 2.1 million clones, approximately 94% seen once. Sequenced: naive CD8+ T cells from PBMCs. The source of this sequence is a man younger than 35 in good health. Some clones in this sample may be carry-over from other donors' samples. V is TRBV7-8 and J is TRBJ1-1; TRBD1 might be the D (5 bases). The CDR3 loop reads CASSLGPSSGTEAFF. CDR3 DNA sequence: TGTGCCAGCAGCCTGGGACCGTCGTCGGGCACTGAAGCTTTCTTT.